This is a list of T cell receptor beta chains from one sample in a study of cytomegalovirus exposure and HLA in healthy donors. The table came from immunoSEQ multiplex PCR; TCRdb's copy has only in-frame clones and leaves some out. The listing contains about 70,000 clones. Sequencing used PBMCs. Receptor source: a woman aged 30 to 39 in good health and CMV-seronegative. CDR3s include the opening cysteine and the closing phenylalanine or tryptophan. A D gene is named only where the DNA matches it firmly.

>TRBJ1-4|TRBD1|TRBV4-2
TGTGCCAGCAGCCAAGTGGACAGGGGTAATGAAAAACTGTTTTTT
CASSQVDRGNEKLFF
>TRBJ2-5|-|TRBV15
TGTGCCACCAGCAGAGATCGGGGTGTCGAGACCCAGTACTTC
CATSRDRGVETQYF
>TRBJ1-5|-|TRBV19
TGTGCCAGTAGTTACGGGTGGGCCCAGCATTTT
CASSYGWAQHF
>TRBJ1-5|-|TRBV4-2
TGTGCCAGCAGCCAAACAAATCAGCCCCAGCATTTT
CASSQTNQPQHF
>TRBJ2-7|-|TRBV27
TGTGCCAGCAGTGCCCGGGTCCCTCACGAGCAGTACTTC
CASSARVPHEQYF
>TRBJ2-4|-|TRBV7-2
TGTGCCAGCAGCACTAAAAACATTCAGTACTTC
CASSTKNIQYF
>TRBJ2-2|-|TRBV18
TGTGCCAGCTCCCTTTTCCAATTGGGCCACGAGGGCACCGGGGAGCTGTTTTTT
CASSLFQLGHEGTGELFF
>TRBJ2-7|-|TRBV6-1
TGTGCCAGCAGTGAAGGGTACTACTCCTACGAGCAGTACTTC
CASSEGYYSYEQYF
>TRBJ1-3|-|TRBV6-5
TGTGCCAGCAGTTACTCGACTATAGGGACAGGAAACACCATATATTTT
CASSYSTIGTGNTIYF
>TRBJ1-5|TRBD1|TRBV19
TGTGCCAGTACCTTGCGGCGGGACAGGGCCCGGGGAAGCAATCAGCCCCAGCATTTT
CASTLRRDRARGSNQPQHF
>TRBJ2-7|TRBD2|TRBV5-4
TGTGCCAGCAGACCCGGGACTAGCGGGAACTACGAGCAGTACTTC
CASRPGTSGNYEQYF
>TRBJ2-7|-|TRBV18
TGTGCCAGCTCACCTCGGGACAATAGGTTCTACGAGCAGTACTTC
CASSPRDNRFYEQYF
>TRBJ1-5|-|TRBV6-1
TGTGCCAGCACGGGAGGGCAGCCCCAGCATTTT
CASTGGQPQHF
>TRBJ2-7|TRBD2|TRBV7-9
TGTGCCAGCAGCCCCGGGACTAGCAGTCACGAGCAGTACTTC
CASSPGTSSHEQYF
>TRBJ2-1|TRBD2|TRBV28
TGTGCCAGCAGTATCCCCTTCGGCGGGAGGGCCAATGAGCAGTTCTTC
CASSIPFGGRANEQFF
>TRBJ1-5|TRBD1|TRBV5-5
TGTGCCAGCAGCTTCGGGACAGGGGGAGTGAGGAATCAGCCCCAGCATTTT
CASSFGTGGVRNQPQHF
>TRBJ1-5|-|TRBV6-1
TGTGCCAGCCTTGACAGGCCATCCTTTTGGCCCCAGCATTTT
CASLDRPSFWPQHF
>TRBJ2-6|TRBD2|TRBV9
TGTGCCAGCAGCCCGGGAGGGTCTGGGGCCAACGTCCTGACTTTC
CASSPGGSGANVLTF
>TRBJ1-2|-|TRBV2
TGTGCCAGCCGGCGGGGGACGGGCTATGGCTACACCTTC
CASRRGTGYGYTF
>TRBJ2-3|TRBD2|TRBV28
TGTGCCAGCGGTTCTCGACTAGCGGGAGATTTAGATACGCAGTATTTT
CASGSRLAGDLDTQYF
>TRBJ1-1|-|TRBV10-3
TGTGCCATCAGTGAGTCGAACCCCAGGTCCCCTGAAGCTTTCTTT
CAISESNPRSPEAFF
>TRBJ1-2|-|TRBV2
TGTGCCAGCAGTGAGGCAGAAGCTAACTATGGCTACACCTTC
CASSEAEANYGYTF
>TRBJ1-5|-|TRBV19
TGTGCCAGTAGTATGGGAGGAAATCATCAGCCCCAGCATTTT
CASSMGGNHQPQHF
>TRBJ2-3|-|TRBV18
TGTGCCAGCTCACCGACACCAATTCCTAGCACAGATACGCAGTATTTT
CASSPTPIPSTDTQYF
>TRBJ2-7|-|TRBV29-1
TGCAGCGTTAAGACAGGACACGAGCAGTACTTC
CSVKTGHEQYF
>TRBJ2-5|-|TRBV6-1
TGTGCCAGCAGACTTTTGATTTTGGCCGGGGAGACCCAGTACTTC
CASRLLILAGETQYF
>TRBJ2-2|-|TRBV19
TGTGCCAGTAGTGCCAACGGACATACCGGGGAGCTGTTTTTT
CASSANGHTGELFF
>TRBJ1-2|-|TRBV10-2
TGCGCCAGCAGTGAGCTAACAGCTTATGGCTACACCTTC
CASSELTAYGYTF
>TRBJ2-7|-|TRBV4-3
TGCGCCAGCAGCCAGGAGAGAGGCGCCTACGAGCAGTACTTC
CASSQERGAYEQYF
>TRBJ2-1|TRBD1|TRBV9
TGTGCCAGCAGCGTAGGACCCTTGGGGACAGGGGGCTACAATGAGCAGTTCTTC
CASSVGPLGTGGYNEQFF
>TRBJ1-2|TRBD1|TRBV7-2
TGTGCCAGCAGCCCAGATTTAGGGGGCCCTCGGGTTGGCTACACCTTC
CASSPDLGGPRVGYTF
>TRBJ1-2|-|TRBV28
TGTGCCAGCAGTTTGGGCAGGGTCGGCTACACCTTC
CASSLGRVGYTF
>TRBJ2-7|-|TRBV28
TGTGCCAGCAAAGAGGCGTACGAGCAGTACTTC
CASKEAYEQYF
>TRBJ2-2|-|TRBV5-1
TGCGCCAGCAGCTTGGCCCCCCCGGACACCTACACCGGGGAGCTGTTTTTT
CASSLAPPDTYTGELFF
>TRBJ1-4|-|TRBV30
TGTGCCTGGAGTCCGTCTCGGTGGTACGAAAAACTGTTTTTT
CAWSPSRWYEKLFF
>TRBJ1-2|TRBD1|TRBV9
TGTGCCAGCAGCGTAGGACAGGGACGAGGCTACACCTTC
CASSVGQGRGYTF
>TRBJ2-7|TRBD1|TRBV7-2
TGTGCCAGCAGCGTAACAGGGGGCGCCTGGGACGAGCAGTACTTC
CASSVTGGAWDEQYF
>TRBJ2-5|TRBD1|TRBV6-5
TGTGCCAGCAGAAGAACAGGGGATCAGACCCAGTACTTC
CASRRTGDQTQYF
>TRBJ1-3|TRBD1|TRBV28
TGTGCCAGCAGTGAAGACAGGGTTGGTGGAAACACCATATATTTT
CASSEDRVGGNTIYF
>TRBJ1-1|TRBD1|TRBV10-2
TGCGCCAGCACTCCTGACAGGGGACGCCCTGAAGCTTTCTTT
CASTPDRGRPEAFF
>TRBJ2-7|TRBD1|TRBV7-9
TGTGCCAGCAGCAGAGGCGGGACAGGCGCCTACGAGCAGTACTTC
CASSRGGTGAYEQYF
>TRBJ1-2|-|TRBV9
TGTGCCAGCAGCCCCTGGTCCCTCAGGGGAGGCTACACCTTC
CASSPWSLRGGYTF